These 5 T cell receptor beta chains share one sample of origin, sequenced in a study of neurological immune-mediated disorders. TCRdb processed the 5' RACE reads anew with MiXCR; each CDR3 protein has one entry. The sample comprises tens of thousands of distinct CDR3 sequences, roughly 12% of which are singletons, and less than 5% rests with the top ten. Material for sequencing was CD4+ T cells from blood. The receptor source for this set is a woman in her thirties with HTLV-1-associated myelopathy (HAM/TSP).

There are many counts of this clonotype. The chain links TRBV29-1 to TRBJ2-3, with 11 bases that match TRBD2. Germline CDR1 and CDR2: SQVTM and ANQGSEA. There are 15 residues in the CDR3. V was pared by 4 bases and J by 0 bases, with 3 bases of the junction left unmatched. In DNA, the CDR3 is TGCAGCGTTGGTCCTAGCGGGGGGAGCACAGATACGCAGTATTTT. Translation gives CSVGPSGGSTDTQYF.

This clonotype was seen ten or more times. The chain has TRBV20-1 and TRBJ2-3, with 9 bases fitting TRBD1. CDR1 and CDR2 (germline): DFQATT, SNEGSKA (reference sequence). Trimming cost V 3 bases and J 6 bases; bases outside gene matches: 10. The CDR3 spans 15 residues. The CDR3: CSASKTGQGADTQYF. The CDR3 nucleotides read TGCAGTGCTAGTAAAACGGGACAGGGTGCTGATACGCAGTATTTT.

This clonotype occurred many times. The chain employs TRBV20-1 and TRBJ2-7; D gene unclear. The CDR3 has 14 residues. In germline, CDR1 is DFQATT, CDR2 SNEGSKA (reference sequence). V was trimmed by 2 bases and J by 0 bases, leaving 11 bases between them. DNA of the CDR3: TGCAGTGCTAGACAACAACAAAACTCCTACGAGCAGTACTTC. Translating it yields CSARQQQNSYEQYF.

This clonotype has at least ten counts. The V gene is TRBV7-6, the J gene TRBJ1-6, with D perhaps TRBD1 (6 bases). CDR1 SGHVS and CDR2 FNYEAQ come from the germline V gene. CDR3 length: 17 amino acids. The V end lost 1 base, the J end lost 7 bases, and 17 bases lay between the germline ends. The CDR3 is CASSLEGSGALNSPLHF. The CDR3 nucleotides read TGTGCCAGCAGCTTAGAGGGGTCGGGGGCGCTCAATTCACCCCTCCACTTT. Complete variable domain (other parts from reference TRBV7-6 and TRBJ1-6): GAGVSQSPRYKVTKRGQDVALRCDPISGHVSLYWYRQALGQGPEFLTYFNYEAQQDKSGLPNDRFSAERPEGSISTLTIQRTEQRDSAMYRCASSLEGSGALNSPLHFGNGTRLTVT.

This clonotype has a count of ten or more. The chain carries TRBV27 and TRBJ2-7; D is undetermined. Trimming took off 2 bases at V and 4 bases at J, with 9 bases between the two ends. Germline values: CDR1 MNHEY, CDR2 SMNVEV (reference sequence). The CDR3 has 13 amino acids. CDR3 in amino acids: CASSLRVGYEQYF. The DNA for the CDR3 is TGTGCCAGCAGTTTAAGAGTAGGATACGAGCAGTACTTC.